This T cell receptor beta chain came from a study of shared clonotypes between healthy human individuals. About the study: CD4 naive and CD4 memory each took three plates per donor, while CD8 naive took two and CD8 memory one. Study-wide results and caveats: Non-shared clonotypes had lower generation probabilities than clonotypes shared by all four sorted-subset donors.

This clone has a single count. Its cognate antigen is unknown. Each cell subset's genomic DNA was divided evenly among several immunoSEQ plates. DNA at about 210 ng, tens of thousands of T cell genomes, went into sorted-subset replicate PCRs. This table comes from immunoSEQ multiplex PCR, and its TCRdb copy is limited to in-frame clones, with some not included. The table lists roughly 2,000,000 clones, 85% to 95% of them singletons. Selected positively for CCR7 and CD45RO-negative, naive CD8 cells excluded terminally differentiated effector memory CD45RA+ cells. Deletions cut 3 bases from V and 3 bases from J, with 9 bases between. Germline-derived CDR1 and CDR2 are SGHTA and FQGNSA. The CDR3 has 13 residues.

The V gene is TRBV7-2, the J gene TRBJ2-7; TRBD1 might be the D (5 bases). Sample: naive CD8+ T cells sorted from blood. The source of this sequence is a man aged 18 to 29 in good health. The CDR3 DNA follows: TGTGCCAGCAGCTTCAGGGTAGGCTACGAGCAGTACTTC. Residues: CASSFRVGYEQYF.